The next 14 T cell receptor beta chains were all read from a single sample in a study of blood T cell repertoires in COVID-19. Clones were sequenced by immunoSEQ multiplex PCR, and TCRdb holds only the in-frame ones, with some missing. In the table there are tens of thousands of clones, roughly 74% of which are singletons. Sequenced input: peripheral blood. The receptors here all came from a man between 70 and 80 years old with COVID-19, enrolled during active disease.

V is TRBV6-2 or TRBV6-3 and J is TRBJ2-3, with 7 bases lining up with TRBD1. CDR3 length equals 16 residues. Per germline, CDR1 MNHEY and CDR2 SVGEGT. With V trimmed by 0 bases and J by 5 bases, 8 bases remained unmatched. The CDR3 nucleotides read TGTGCCAGCAGTTACTCACCCGGGACAGTGATAGATACGCAGTATTTT. Amino acids: CASSYSPGTVIDTQYF.

The chain uses TRBV4-2 and TRBJ1-3; no clear D gene. V was clipped by 0 bases and J by 0 bases, with 6 bases between them. CDR1 LGHNA and CDR2 YNFKEQ come from the germline V gene. CDR3 length equals 15 residues. This chain's CDR3 is CASSQDLTSGNTIYF. The CDR3 DNA reads TGTGCCAGCAGCCAAGATCTAACCTCTGGAAACACCATATATTTT.

The J gene is TRBJ2-1, the V gene TRBV5-6; unclear D gene. Germline values: CDR1 SGHDT, CDR2 YYEEEE. Trimming removed 0 bases at V and 7 bases at J, with 8 bases between. This CDR3 has 13 amino acids. For the CDR3, the DNA is TGTGCCAGCAGCTTGGGGCGGCTGAATGAGCAGTTCTTC. It is translated as CASSLGRLNEQFF.

This chain links TRBV28 with TRBJ2-5, with 8 bases fitting TRBD1. The CDR3 runs to 14 residues. The germline V gene encodes CDR1 MDHEN and CDR2 SYDVKM. V trimming: 4 bases; J trimming: 5 bases; junction bases outside the gene matches: 6. CDR3 sequence (DNA): TGTGCCAGCAGTTCCCCGGACAGGGCGGAGACCCAGTACTTC. It yields the protein CASSSPDRAETQYF.

Only a few counts were recorded for this clone. J is TRBJ1-1 and V is TRBV9; D unresolved. The CDR3 extends over 13 amino acids. Germline V CDR1 and CDR2: SGDLS, YYNGEE. Trimming took 4 bases from V and 1 from J, leaving 8 bases between them. CDR3 amino acids: CASSSRGNTEAFF. Here the CDR3 DNA reads TGTGCCAGCAGCTCCCGGGGGAACACTGAAGCTTTCTTT.

The rearrangement joins TRBV27 to TRBJ2-5; D remains unclear. The germline V and J ends were trimmed by 3 bases and 4 bases, with 6 bases remaining between them. Germline V gene data show CDR1 as MNHEY and CDR2 as SMNVEV (reference sequence). The CDR3 is 12 amino acids. This chain's CDR3 is CASSFYGETQYF. For the CDR3, the DNA is TGTGCCAGCAGTTTTTACGGAGAGACCCAGTACTTC.

The chain has TRBV30 and TRBJ1-1; 8 nucleotides match TRBD1. V shed 0 bases, J shed 1 base, and the junction held 16 bases outside the gene matches. The CDR3 runs 19 residues. The germline V gene encodes CDR1 GTSNPN and CDR2 SVGIG (reference sequence). CDR3 amino acids: CAWSVTKSRTGRKNTEAFF. The CDR3 DNA is TGTGCCTGGAGTGTAACAAAAAGCAGGACAGGGCGAAAGAACACTGAAGCTTTCTTT.

V and J are TRBV7-9 and TRBJ2-5; D perhaps matches TRBD1 (6 bases). Germline CDR1 reads SEHNR; CDR2 reads FQNEAQ (reference sequence). The CDR3 totals 15 residues. Trimming shortened V by 5 bases and J by 5 bases, and 18 bases separated the two germline ends. DNA of the CDR3: TGTGCCAGCAGCCCGGCCCTCAGGGGTGTTGAGACCCAGTACTTC. Its protein is CASSPALRGVETQYF. The variable domain in full, with the rest retrieved from reference TRBV7-9 and TRBJ2-5, is DTGVSQNPRHKITKRGQNVTFRCDPISEHNRLYWYRQTLGQGPEFLTYFQNEAQLEKSRLLSDRFSAERPKGSFSTLEIQRTEQGDSAMYLCASSPALRGVETQYFGPGTRLLVL.

The chain recombines TRBV6-2 or TRBV6-3 with TRBJ2-5; 7 bases agree with TRBD1. With 7 bases clipped from V and 1 base from J, the junction kept 6 bases outside the gene matches. The CDR3 consists of 14 residues. Germline assignment: CDR1 MNHEY and CDR2 SVGEGT. CDR3 nucleotide sequence: TGTGCCAGCAACCCCGGGACAGCCCAAGAGACCCAGTACTTC. It is translated as CASNPGTAQETQYF.

The rearrangement links TRBV5-6 to TRBJ2-2; maybe TRBD1 (6 bases). The V end lost 4 bases, the J end lost 1 base, and 11 bases lay between the germline ends. Germline CDR1 SGHDT, CDR2 YYEEEE. This CDR3 is 15 amino acids long. In DNA, the CDR3 is TGTGCCAGCAGCGCACAGGGTTTGAACACCGGGGAGCTGTTTTTT. This gives the protein CASSAQGLNTGELFF.

This clone was detected only once. V is TRBV11-2 and J is TRBJ1-1; a possible D gene is TRBD1 (6 bases). V lost 2 bases to trimming and J lost 5 bases, with 9 bases between them. CDR3 length: 13 amino acids. CDR1 and CDR2 from the germline V gene are SGHAT and FQNNGV. CDR3 sequence reads: CASSLKGGTEAFF. For the CDR3, the DNA is TGTGCCAGCAGCTTAAAGGGGGGGACTGAAGCTTTCTTT.

The chain combines TRBV2 with TRBJ1-5; 7 positions match TRBD1. Germline V gives CDR1 SNHLY, CDR2 FYNNEI. The CDR3 loop spans 15 amino acids. J was trimmed by 2 bases and V by 6 bases; bases with no gene match: 7. CDR3 in amino acids: CASRTRDSGNQPQHF. CDR3 DNA: TGTGCCAGCAGGACTAGGGACAGTGGCAATCAGCCCCAGCATTTT.

The J gene is TRBJ1-4, the V gene TRBV27; TRBD1 agrees at 8 bases. CDR1 and CDR2 (germline): MNHEY, SMNVEV (reference sequence). V trimming: 3 bases; J trimming: 6 bases; junction bases outside the gene matches: 6. The CDR3 covers 15 residues. CDR3 protein: CASSFLSGGDEKLFF. The CDR3, as DNA: TGTGCCAGCAGTTTTTTGTCAGGGGGCGATGAAAAACTGTTTTTT.

The rearrangement joins TRBV7-2 to TRBJ2-7, with a tentative D call TRBD1 (6 bases). V was trimmed by 5 bases and J by 0 bases, leaving 14 bases between them. CDR1 is SGHTA, CDR2 FQGNSA, per germline. This CDR3 region has 15 residues. The CDR3 region has the DNA TGTGCCAGCAGCCCACAGGGCTCCGTCTCCTACGAGCAGTACTTC. It translates to CASSPQGSVSYEQYF.